Shown below are 4 T cell receptor beta chains from a single sample sequenced in a study of a mutant IDH1 vaccine in newly diagnosed glioma. The time point was: baseline, week 1 (first vaccination visit). The treatment was: pre-vaccination baseline after standard-of-care therapy. Generated by immunoSEQ multiplex PCR, the TCRdb table keeps only in-frame clones and is missing some. The sample has about 63,000 clones, more than 70% seen once; the top ten hold 4.6%. Specimen: peripheral blood mononuclear cells (PBMCs), collected from a glioma patient treated with radiotherapy, temozolomide or both. The origin of the receptors is a woman aged 18-29 years with glioma. Some clones in this sample may be carry-over from other donors' samples.

J is TRBJ2-2 and V is TRBV2, with 9 bases aligning to TRBD1. Germline values: CDR1 SNHLY, CDR2 FYNNEI. CDR3 size: 14 residues. The ends lost 6 bases at V and 6 bases at J; junction bases unmatched: 5. CDR3 protein: CASRPGTGSGELFF. As DNA, the CDR3 is TGTGCCAGCAGACCCGGGACAGGGTCCGGGGAGCTGTTTTTT.

V gene TRBV6-5 combines with J gene TRBJ1-1; D remains unclear. The CDR3 totals 14 residues. The V gene lost 5 bases and the J gene lost 0 bases, with 10 bases spanning the gap. Germline V gene sequence: CDR1 MNHEY, CDR2 SVGAGI. This CDR3 is CASSPAPLNTEAFF. In DNA form, the CDR3 reads TGTGCCAGCAGTCCCGCCCCTTTGAACACTGAAGCTTTCTTT.

This clone was counted only a few times. The chain couples TRBV5-4 to TRBJ1-5; 7 bases agree with TRBD1. V lost 2 bases, J lost 5 bases, and 4 bases stayed unmatched. The germline V gene encodes CDR1 SGHNT and CDR2 YYREEE (reference sequence). The CDR3 totals 14 residues. The CDR3, as DNA: TGTGCCAGCAGCTTCGAGGGGGCACATCAGCCCCAGCATTTT. The encoded protein is CASSFEGAHQPQHF.

The gene calls are TRBV7-9 and TRBJ2-2; TRBD2 matches 11 bases. CDR3 length equals 16 residues. Germline assignment: CDR1 SEHNR and CDR2 FQNEAQ (reference sequence). V lost 5 bases, J lost 6 bases, and 8 bases stayed unmatched. CDR3 loop: CASSPWASGRSGELFF. In DNA, the CDR3 is TGTGCCAGCAGCCCTTGGGCTAGCGGGAGGTCCGGGGAGCTGTTTTTT.